This T cell receptor beta chain was found in a study of T cell repertoires in cytomegalovirus infection. Study details: Evidence of both CMV infection and a matching HLA type came from public TCR beta signatures.

Notes on the study in general: It was HLA-C-restricted CMV-specific TCR beta clonotypes that dominated the response ex vivo.

In its sample, this clonotype was seen many times. Its antigen remains unidentified. V shed 3 bases and J shed 0 bases, with 15 bases lying between them. Germline CDR1 is SGHVS and CDR2 is FQNEAQ. The CDR3 is 18 amino acids. Each CDR3 protein is one row after TCRdb ran MiXCR on the reads. The sample lists about 530,000 distinct CDR3 sequences; more than 20% were seen once. Material for sequencing was PBMCs. The chain combines TRBV7-8 with TRBJ1-6; no definite D call. The receptor was derived from a human donor in good health (CMV status not recorded). Some clones in this sample may be carry-over from other donors' samples. CDR3 residues: CASSFSGSKSSYNSPLHF. The CDR3 DNA sequence: TGTGCCAGCAGCTTTTCCGGGAGTAAAAGCTCCTATAATTCACCCCTCCACTTT.